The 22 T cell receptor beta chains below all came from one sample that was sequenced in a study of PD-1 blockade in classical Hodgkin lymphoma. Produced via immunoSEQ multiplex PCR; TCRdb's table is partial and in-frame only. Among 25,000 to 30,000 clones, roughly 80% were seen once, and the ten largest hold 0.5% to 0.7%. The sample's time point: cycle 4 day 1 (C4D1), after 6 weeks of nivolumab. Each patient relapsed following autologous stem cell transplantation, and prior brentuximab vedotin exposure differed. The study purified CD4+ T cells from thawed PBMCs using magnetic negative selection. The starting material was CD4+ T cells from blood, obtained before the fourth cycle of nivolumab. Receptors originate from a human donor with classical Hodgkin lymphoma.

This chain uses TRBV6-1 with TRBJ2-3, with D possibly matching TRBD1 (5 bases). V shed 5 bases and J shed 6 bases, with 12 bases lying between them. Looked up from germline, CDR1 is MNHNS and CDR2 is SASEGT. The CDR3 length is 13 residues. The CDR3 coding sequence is TGTGCCAGCAGTTTTGTGGGGCAGGATACGCAGTATTTT. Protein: CASSFVGQDTQYF.

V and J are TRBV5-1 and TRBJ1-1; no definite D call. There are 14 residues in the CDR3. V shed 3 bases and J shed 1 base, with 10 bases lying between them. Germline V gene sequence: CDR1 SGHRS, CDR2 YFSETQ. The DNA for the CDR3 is TGCGCCAGCAGCTACTCGCCGAGGAACACTGAAGCTTTCTTT. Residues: CASSYSPRNTEAFF. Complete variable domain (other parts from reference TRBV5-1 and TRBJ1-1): KAGVTQTPRYLIKTRGQQVTLSCSPISGHRSVSWYQQTPGQGLQFLFEYFSETQRNKGNFPGRFSGRQFSNSRSEMNVSTLELGDSALYLCASSYSPRNTEAFFGQGTRLTVV.

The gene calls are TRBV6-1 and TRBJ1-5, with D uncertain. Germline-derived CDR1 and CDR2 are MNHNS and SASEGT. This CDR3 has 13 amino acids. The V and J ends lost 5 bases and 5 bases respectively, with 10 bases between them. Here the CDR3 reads CASSSEIDQPQHF. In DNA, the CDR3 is TGTGCCAGCAGTTCAGAGATTGATCAGCCCCAGCATTTT.

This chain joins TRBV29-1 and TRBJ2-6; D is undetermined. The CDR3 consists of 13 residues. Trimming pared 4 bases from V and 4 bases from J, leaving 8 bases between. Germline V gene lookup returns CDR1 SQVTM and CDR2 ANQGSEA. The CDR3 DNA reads TGCAGCGTTGGGTCTTACGGGGCCAACGTCCTGACTTTC. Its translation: CSVGSYGANVLTF. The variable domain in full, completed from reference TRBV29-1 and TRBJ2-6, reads SAVISQKPSRDICQRGTSLTIQCQVDSQVTMMFWYRQQPGQSLTLIATANQGSEATYESGFVIDKFPISRPNLTFSTLTVSNMSPEDSSIYLCSVGSYGANVLTFGAGSRLTVL.

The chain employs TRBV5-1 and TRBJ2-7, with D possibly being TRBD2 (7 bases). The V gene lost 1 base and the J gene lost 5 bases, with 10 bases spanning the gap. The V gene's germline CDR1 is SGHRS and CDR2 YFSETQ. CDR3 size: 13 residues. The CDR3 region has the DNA TGCGCCAGCAGCTTGACAGGGAGGGACGAGCAGTACTTC. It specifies CASSLTGRDEQYF.

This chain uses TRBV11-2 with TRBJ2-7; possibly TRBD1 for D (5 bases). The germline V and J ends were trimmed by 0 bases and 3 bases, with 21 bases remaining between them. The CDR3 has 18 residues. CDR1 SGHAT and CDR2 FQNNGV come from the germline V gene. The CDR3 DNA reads TGTGCCAGCAGCTTAGACAGGGTGGTGTTGGGCGTCTTCTACGAGCAGTACTTC. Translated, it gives CASSLDRVVLGVFYEQYF.

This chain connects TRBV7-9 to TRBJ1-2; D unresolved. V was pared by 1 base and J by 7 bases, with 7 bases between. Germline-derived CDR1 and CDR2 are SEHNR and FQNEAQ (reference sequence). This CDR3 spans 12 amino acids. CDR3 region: CASSLEALGYTF. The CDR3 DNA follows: TGTGCCAGCAGCTTAGAGGCCCTTGGCTACACCTTC.

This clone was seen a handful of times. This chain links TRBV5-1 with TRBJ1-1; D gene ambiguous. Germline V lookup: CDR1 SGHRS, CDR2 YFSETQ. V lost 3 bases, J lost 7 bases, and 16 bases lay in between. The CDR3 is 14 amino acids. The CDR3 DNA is TGCGCCAGCAGCTCGCCGGACTTTATTAATGAAGCTTTCTTT. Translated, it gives CASSSPDFINEAFF.

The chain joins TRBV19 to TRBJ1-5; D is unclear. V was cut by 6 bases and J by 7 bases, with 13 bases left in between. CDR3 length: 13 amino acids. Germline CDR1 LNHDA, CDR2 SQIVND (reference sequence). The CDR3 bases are TGTGCCAGTAGCCCCGCGGTAGGGCAGCCCCAGCATTTT. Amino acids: CASSPAVGQPQHF.

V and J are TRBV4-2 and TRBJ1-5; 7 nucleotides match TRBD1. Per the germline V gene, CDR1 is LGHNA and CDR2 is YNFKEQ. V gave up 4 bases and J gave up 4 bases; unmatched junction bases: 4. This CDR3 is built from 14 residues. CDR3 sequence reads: CASSRGTANQPQHF. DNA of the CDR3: TGTGCCAGCAGCCGCGGGACAGCGAATCAGCCCCAGCATTTT.

The DNA for the CDR3 is TGTGCCAGCACCGGGGGCTCCGAGCAGTACTTC. It yields the protein CASTGGSEQYF. This chain joins TRBV18 and TRBJ2-7; D might be TRBD1 or TRBD2, each matching 6 bases. V gave up 8 bases and J gave up 6 bases, with 11 bases separating them. The V gene's germline CDR1 is KGHSH and CDR2 LQKENI. This CDR3 is 11 amino acids long. Together with reference TRBV18 and TRBJ2-7, the CDR3 gives the full variable domain: NAGVMQNPRHLVRRRGQEARLRCSPMKGHSHVYWYRQLPEEGLKFMVYLQKENIIDESGMPKERFSAEFPKEGPSILRIQQVVRGDSAAYFCASTGGSEQYFGPGTRLTVT.

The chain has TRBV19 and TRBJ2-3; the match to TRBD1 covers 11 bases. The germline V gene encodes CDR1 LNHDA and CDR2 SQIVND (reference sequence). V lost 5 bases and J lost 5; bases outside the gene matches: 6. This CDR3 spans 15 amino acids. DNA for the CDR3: TGTGCCAGTAGTGTGGGACAGGGGGGAATAGATACGCAGTATTTT. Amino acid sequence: CASSVGQGGIDTQYF.

The CDR3 region has the DNA TGTGCCAGCAGTTACGCACCAGCCCTAGCAGTGCAGTATTTT. Residues: CASSYAPALAVQYF. The chain uses TRBV6-5 and TRBJ2-3; TRBD2 might be the D (5 bases). V shed 2 bases and J shed 11 bases, with 17 bases lying between them. The CDR3 runs to 14 residues. Germline lookup yields CDR1 MNHEY and CDR2 SVGAGI.

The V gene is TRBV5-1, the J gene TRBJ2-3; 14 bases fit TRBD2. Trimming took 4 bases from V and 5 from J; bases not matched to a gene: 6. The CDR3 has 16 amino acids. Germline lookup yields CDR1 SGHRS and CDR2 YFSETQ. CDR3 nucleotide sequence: TGCGCCAGCAGCCCCGAGGGACTAGCGGGGGAAGATACGCAGTATTTT. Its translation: CASSPEGLAGEDTQYF.

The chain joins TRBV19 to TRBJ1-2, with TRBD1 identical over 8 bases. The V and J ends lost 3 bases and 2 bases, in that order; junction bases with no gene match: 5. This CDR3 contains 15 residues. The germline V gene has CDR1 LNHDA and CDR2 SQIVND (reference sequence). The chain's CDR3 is CASSMEDRANYGYTF. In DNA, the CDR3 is TGTGCCAGTAGTATGGAGGACAGGGCCAACTATGGCTACACCTTC. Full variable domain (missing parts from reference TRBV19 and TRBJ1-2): DGGITQSPKYLFRKEGQNVTLSCEQNLNHDAMYWYRQDPGQGLRLIYYSQIVNDFQKGDIAEGYSVSREKKESFPLTVTSAQKNPTAFYLCASSMEDRANYGYTFGSGTRLTVV.

The chain's CDR3 is CASSSLTAYQETQYF. The CDR3 DNA sequence: TGCGCCAGCAGCTCCTTGACCGCGTACCAAGAGACCCAGTACTTC. This rearrangement joins TRBV5-1 to TRBJ2-5, with D unclear. Germline-derived CDR1 and CDR2 are SGHRS and YFSETQ. Trimming pared 3 bases from V and 0 bases from J, leaving 12 bases between. The CDR3 contains 15 residues.

The CDR3 is CSGYTAREAFF. The CDR3, as DNA: TGCAGCGGTTACACGGCCCGAGAAGCTTTCTTT. This sequence joins TRBV29-1 and TRBJ1-1; D gene unclear. The germline V and J ends were trimmed by 7 bases and 8 bases, with 14 bases remaining between them. Germline V gene lookup returns CDR1 SQVTM and CDR2 ANQGSEA. The length of the CDR3 is 11 residues.

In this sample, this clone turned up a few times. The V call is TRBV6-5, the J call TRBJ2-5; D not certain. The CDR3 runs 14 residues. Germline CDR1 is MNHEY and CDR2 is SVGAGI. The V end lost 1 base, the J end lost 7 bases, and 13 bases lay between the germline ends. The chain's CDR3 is CASSYFRVVGTQYF. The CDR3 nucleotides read TGTGCCAGCAGTTACTTTCGTGTAGTCGGGACCCAGTACTTC.

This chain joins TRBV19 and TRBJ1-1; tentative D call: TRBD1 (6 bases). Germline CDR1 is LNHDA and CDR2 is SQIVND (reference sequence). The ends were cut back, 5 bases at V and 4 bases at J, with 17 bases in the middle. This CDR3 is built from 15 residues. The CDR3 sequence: CASSLGIGGGTEAFF. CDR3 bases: TGTGCCAGTAGTTTAGGTATTGGGGGCGGCACTGAAGCTTTCTTT.

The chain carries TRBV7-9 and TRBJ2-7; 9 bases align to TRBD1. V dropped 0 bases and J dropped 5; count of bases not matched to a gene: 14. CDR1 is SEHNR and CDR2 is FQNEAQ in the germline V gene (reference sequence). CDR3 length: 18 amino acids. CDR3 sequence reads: CASSLAQHRDRVRHEQYF. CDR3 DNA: TGTGCCAGCAGCTTAGCTCAACACCGGGACAGGGTCCGTCACGAGCAGTACTTC.

The DNA for the CDR3 is TGTGCCAGTACAGGGTTGGAGTCTGGAAACACCATATATTTT. It yields the protein CASTGLESGNTIYF. This chain links TRBV19 with TRBJ1-3; possible D gene TRBD1, 5 bases. Germline V lookup: CDR1 LNHDA, CDR2 SQIVND (reference sequence). CDR3 length equals 14 residues. Between the trimmed V and J ends, which lost 7 bases and 1 base, there was a span of 11 bases.

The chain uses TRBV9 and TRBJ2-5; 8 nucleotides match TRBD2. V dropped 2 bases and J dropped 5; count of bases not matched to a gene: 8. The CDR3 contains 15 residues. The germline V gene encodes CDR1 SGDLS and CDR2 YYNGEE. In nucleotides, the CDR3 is TGTGCCAGCAGCGTTTTCGGGGGGGCAAGGGAGACCCAGTACTTC. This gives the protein CASSVFGGARETQYF.